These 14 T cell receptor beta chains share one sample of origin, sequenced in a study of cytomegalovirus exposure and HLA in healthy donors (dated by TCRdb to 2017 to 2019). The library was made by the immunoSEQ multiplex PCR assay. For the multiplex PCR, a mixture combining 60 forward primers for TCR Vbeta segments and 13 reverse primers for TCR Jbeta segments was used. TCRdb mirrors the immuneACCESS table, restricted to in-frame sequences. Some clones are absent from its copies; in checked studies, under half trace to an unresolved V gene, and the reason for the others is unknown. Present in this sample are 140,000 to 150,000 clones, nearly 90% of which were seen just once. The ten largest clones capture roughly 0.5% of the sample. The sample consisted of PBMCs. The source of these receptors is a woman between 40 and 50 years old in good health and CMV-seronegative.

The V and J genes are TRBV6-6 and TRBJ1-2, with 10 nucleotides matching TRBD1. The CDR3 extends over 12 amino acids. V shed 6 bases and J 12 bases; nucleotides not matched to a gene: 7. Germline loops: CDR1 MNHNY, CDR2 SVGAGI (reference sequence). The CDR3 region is CASSNDRGPHTF. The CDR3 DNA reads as TGTGCCAGCAGCAACGACAGGGGGCCCCACACCTTC.

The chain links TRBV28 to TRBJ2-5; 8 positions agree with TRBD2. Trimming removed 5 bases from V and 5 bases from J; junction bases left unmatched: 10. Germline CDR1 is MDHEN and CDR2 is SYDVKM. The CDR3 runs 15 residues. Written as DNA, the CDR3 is TGTGCCAGCAGTCCCTCGAAAGCGGGAGTTGAGACCCAGTACTTC. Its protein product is CASSPSKAGVETQYF. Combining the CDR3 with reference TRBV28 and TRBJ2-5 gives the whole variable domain DVKVTQSSRYLVKRTGEKVFLECVQDMDHENMFWYRQDPGLGLRLIYFSYDVKMKEKGDIPEGYSVSREKKERFSLILESASTNQTSMYLCASSPSKAGVETQYFGPGTRLLVL.

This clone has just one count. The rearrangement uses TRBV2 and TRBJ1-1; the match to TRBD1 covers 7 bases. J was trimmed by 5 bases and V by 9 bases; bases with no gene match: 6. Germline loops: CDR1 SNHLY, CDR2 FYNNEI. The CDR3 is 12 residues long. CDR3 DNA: TGTGCCAGGACAGGGCGGTTGACTGAAGCTTTCTTT. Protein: CARTGRLTEAFF.

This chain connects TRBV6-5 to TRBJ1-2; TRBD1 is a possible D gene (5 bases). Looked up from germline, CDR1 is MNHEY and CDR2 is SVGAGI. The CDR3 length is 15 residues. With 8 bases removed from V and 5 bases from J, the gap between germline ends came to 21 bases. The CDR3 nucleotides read TGTGCCAGCGGGAGGCGCGGCGGGGGTAAGTATGGCTACACCTTC. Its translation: CASGRRGGGKYGYTF.

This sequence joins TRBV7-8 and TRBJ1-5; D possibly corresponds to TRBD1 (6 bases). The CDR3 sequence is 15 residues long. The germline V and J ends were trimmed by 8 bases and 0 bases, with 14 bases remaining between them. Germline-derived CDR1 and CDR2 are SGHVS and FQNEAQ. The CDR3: CASGDRFYSNQPQHF. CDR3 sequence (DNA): TGTGCCAGCGGTGACAGGTTCTATAGCAATCAGCCCCAGCATTTT.

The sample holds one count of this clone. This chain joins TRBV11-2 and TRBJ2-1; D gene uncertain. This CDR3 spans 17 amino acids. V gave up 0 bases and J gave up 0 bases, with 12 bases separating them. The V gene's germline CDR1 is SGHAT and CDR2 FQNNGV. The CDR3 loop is CASSLDITPYSYNEQFF. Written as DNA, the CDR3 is TGTGCCAGCAGCTTAGATATCACCCCCTACTCCTACAATGAGCAGTTCTTC. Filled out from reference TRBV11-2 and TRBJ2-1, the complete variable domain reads EAGVAQSPRYKIIEKRQSVAFWCNPISGHATLYWYQQILGQGPKLLIQFQNNGVVDDSQLPKDRFSAERLKGVDSTLKIQPAKLEDSAVYLCASSLDITPYSYNEQFFGPGTRLTVL.

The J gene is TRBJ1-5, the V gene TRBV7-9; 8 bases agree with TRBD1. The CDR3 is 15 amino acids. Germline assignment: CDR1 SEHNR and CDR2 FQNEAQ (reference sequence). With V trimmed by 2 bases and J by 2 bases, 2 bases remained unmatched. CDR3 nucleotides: TGTGCCAGCAGCTTAAGGGGACAGGGCAATCAGCCCCAGCATTTT. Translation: CASSLRGQGNQPQHF.

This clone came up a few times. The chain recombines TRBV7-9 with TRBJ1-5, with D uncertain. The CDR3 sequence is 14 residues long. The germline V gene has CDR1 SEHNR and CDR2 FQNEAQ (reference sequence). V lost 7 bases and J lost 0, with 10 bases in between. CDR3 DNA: TGTGCCAGCAATACGGGGAATAGCAATCAGCCCCAGCATTTT. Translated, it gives CASNTGNSNQPQHF.

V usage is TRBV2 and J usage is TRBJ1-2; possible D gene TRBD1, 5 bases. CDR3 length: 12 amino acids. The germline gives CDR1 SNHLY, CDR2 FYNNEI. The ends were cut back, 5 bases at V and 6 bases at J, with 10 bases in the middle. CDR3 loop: CASSMTDDGYTF. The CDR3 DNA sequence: TGTGCCAGCAGTATGACAGATGATGGCTACACCTTC. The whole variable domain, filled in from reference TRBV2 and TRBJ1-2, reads EPEVTQTPSHQVTQMGQEVILRCVPISNHLYFYWYRQILGQKVEFLVSFYNNEISEKSEIFDDQFSVERPDGSNFTLKIRSTKLEDSAMYFCASSMTDDGYTFGSGTRLTVV.

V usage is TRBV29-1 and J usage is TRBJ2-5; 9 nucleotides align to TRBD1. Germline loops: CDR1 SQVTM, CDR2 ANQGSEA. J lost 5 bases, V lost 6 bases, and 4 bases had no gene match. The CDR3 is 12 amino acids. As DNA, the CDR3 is TGCAGCGTACAGGGGGCGTTGGAGACCCAGTACTTC. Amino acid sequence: CSVQGALETQYF.

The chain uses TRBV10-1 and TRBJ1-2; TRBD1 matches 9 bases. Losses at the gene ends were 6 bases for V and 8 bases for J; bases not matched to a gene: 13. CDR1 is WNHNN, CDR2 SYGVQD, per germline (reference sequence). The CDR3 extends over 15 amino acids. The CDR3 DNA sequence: TGCGCCAGCAGGGGGATTAATGCGGGACAGGGCGGCTACACCTTC. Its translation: CASRGINAGQGGYTF.

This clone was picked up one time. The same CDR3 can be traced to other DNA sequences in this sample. The CDR3 bases are TGTGCCAGCAGTTTACTAGCGGGGTCGGATACGCAGTATTTT. This codes for CASSLLAGSDTQYF. This chain connects TRBV27 to TRBJ2-3, with 9 bases matching TRBD2. Trimming removed 2 bases from V and 6 bases from J; junction bases left unmatched: 3. Germline V gives CDR1 MNHEY, CDR2 SMNVEV (reference sequence). CDR3 size: 14 residues.

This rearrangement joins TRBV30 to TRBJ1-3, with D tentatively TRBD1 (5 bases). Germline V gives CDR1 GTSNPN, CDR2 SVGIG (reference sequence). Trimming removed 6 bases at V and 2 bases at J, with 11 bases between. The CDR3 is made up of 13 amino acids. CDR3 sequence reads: CACWGDPGNTIYF. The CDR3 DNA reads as TGTGCCTGCTGGGGGGACCCTGGAAACACCATATATTTT.

CDR3 in DNA: TGTGCCAGCACCCGGTCGACTAGCGGGACGCTAGCCCCGTATTTT. The encoded protein is CASTRSTSGTLAPYF. The gene calls are TRBV2 and TRBJ2-3, with 11 bases matching TRBD2. Trimming at V came to 7 bases and at J to 14 bases, leaving 17 bases not matched to a gene. This CDR3 comprises 15 residues. CDR1 is SNHLY and CDR2 is FYNNEI in the germline V gene.